A selection of T cell receptor beta chains follows, all from one sample in a study of cytomegalovirus exposure and HLA in healthy donors. The protocol was immunoSEQ multiplex PCR, while the TCRdb copy is restricted to in-frame clones and leaves out a portion. The sample has under 250,000 clones, under 90% seen once. The sequenced sample consisted of PBMCs. These receptors were obtained from a human donor in good health. The CDR3 runs from the conserved cysteine through the conserved F or W. The D gene is left open where the match is weak. The size entry is marked missing in some rows and otherwise reads once, few, many or a size class.

V gene	D gene	J gene	clone size	CDR3 DNA	CDR3 protein
TRBV7-9	.	TRBJ1-2	.	TGTGCCAGCAGCTTAGGTCAAGCAGGGGCCTATGGCTACACCTTC	CASSLGQAGAYGYTF
TRBV27	TRBD1	TRBJ2-7	.	TGTGCCAGCAGCTCGGACAGGGCCGGTCCCCAGCGGTACTTC	CASSSDRAGPQRYF
TRBV10-3	.	TRBJ2-7	.	TGTGCCATCACCGACCCAGGGAATCCGTACGTCGAGCAGTACTTC	CAITDPGNPYVEQYF
TRBV5-1	TRBD2	TRBJ2-1	.	TGCGCCAGCAGCTTGAGGGAGGGCCGCCACAATGAGCAGTTCTTC	CASSLREGRHNEQFF
TRBV5-1	TRBD2	TRBJ2-7	.	TGCGCCAGCAGCTTGGAAGGGAGGACTAGTTTTAGCGAGCAGTACTTC	CASSLEGRTSFSEQYF
TRBV7-3	TRBD2	TRBJ2-1	.	TGTGCCAGCAGCTTAACTTGGGGGAGGGCCGGTAATGAGCAGTTCTTC	CASSLTWGRAGNEQFF
TRBV2	TRBD2	TRBJ2-3	once	TGTGCCAGCAGCAAACGAGGCGGGGGGGGGTCCCAATATTTT	CASSKRGGGGSQYF
TRBV28	TRBD1	TRBJ2-2	.	TGTGCCAGCAGCCCTCGGTGGACAGGGGGCTTCACCGGGGAGCTGTTTTTT	CASSPRWTGGFTGELFF
TRBV7-6	TRBD2	TRBJ2-1	.	TGTGCCAGCAGCTTATGGCTAGCGGGAGGGCCGAGGTTCGTAAATGAGCAGTTCTTC	CASSLWLAGGPRFVNEQFF
TRBV19	TRBD1	TRBJ2-3	.	TGTGCCACTTCGGACAGGATGTCAGATACGCAGTATTTT	CATSDRMSDTQYF
TRBV27	TRBD1	TRBJ2-7	once	TGTGCCAGCAGTGTTCTGACCGGGACAGGGAACTACGAGCAGTACTTC	CASSVLTGTGNYEQYF
TRBV6-6	TRBD1	TRBJ1-1	.	TGTGCCAGCAGTACCGGGACAGGATGGGGCACTGAAGCTTTCTTT	CASSTGTGWGTEAFF
TRBV23-1	TRBD1	TRBJ2-7	.	TGCGCCAGCAGTCTCGCCACAGGGGCCGGAACCTACGAGCAGTACTTC	CASSLATGAGTYEQYF
TRBV21-1	.	TRBJ2-3	.	TGTGCCAGCAGGGCTAGCGGGAGGTCTCTCCCAGATACGCAGTATTTT	CASRASGRSLPDTQYF
TRBV7-6	.	TRBJ2-1	.	TGTGCCAGCAGCTCTAGTCTTGCTTATGAGCAGTTCTTC	CASSSSLAYEQFF
TRBV11-2	.	TRBJ1-1	.	TGTGCCAGCAGCTCCCTGGGACAGAACACTGAAGCTTTCTTT	CASSSLGQNTEAFF
TRBV7-2	.	TRBJ2-1	.	TGTGCCAGCAGCTTAGCGGGGGGCAATGAGCAGTTCTTC	CASSLAGGNEQFF
TRBV7-9	.	TRBJ2-1	.	TGTGCCAGCAGCTCCTCCTCTTACAATGAGCAGTTCTTC	CASSSSSYNEQFF
TRBV18	.	TRBJ1-5	.	TGTGCCAGCTCTCACGGACAGTCTAATCAGCCCCAGCATTTT	CASSHGQSNQPQHF
TRBV5-6	.	TRBJ1-2	few	TGTGCCAGCAGCTTTGGGCAGAACGCTAACTATGGCTACACCTTC	CASSFGQNANYGYTF
TRBV5-1	TRBD2	TRBJ2-7	.	TGCGCCAGCAGCTTGGGAGTAGCGGGAAGGTGGAACGAGCAGTACTTC	CASSLGVAGRWNEQYF
TRBV11-2	.	TRBJ1-2	.	TGTGCCAGCAGTAGGTCGGCCCCGACTAGCACTAACTATGGCTACACCTTC	CASSRSAPTSTNYGYTF
TRBV15	TRBD1	TRBJ1-6	once	TGTGCCACCAGCAGAGAGGACAGGGTTTGGTCACCCCTCCACTTT	CATSREDRVWSPLHF
TRBV4-3	.	TRBJ1-2	.	TGCGCCAGCAGCCAAGATAGGGAGACGGCAACTTATGGCTACACCTTC	CASSQDRETATYGYTF
TRBV7-9	.	TRBJ1-2	.	TGTGCCAGCAGCCAGGGGACCGCGAACTATGGCTACACCTTC	CASSQGTANYGYTF
TRBV6-5	.	TRBJ1-2	.	TGTGCCAGCAGTTACTCGACGGGTCCGTACTATGGCTACACCTTC	CASSYSTGPYYGYTF
TRBV5-1	TRBD2	TRBJ2-1	.	TGCGCCAGCAGCTTCTGGACTAGCGGGAGTGGCTCCTACAATGAGCAGTTCTTC	CASSFWTSGSGSYNEQFF
TRBV9	TRBD2	TRBJ2-3	.	TGTGCCTCAGGACTAGCGGCCACAGATACGCAGTATTTT	CASGLAATDTQYF
TRBV6-5	TRBD1	TRBJ2-7	.	TGTGCCAGCAGTTACTCTACAGGGGGCTCCTACGAGCAGTACTTC	CASSYSTGGSYEQYF
TRBV5-1	TRBD1	TRBJ2-5	.	TGCGCCAGCAGCCAAAGGGACAGGTCCTCAATCAAACAGACCCAGTACTTC	CASSQRDRSSIKQTQYF
TRBV6-6	.	TRBJ2-7	.	TGTGCCAGCAGTCCCTACTACGAGCAGTACTTC	CASSPYYEQYF
TRBV7-3	TRBD2	TRBJ2-3	once	TGTGCCAGCAGCTCAGGCGGGAGTGGAACAGATACGCAGTATTTT	CASSSGGSGTDTQYF
TRBV6-1	TRBD2	TRBJ2-1	once	TGTGCCAGCAGTGAAGCTAGCGGGAGGGTGTGGAATGAGCAGTTCTTC	CASSEASGRVWNEQFF
TRBV12-5	TRBD2	TRBJ2-3	.	TGTGCTAGTGGTTTGGTCGGGGGGGCGTGTACGGGAGATACGCAGTATTTT	CASGLVGGACTGDTQYF
TRBV5-1	.	TRBJ2-7	.	TGCGCCAGCAGCTTGTTACCCCAGCTAAGATTAGCGGAGAGCATTTCCTACGAGCAGTACTTC	CASSLLPQLRLAESISYEQYF
TRBV6-4	TRBD1	TRBJ2-1	.	TGTGCCAGCAGTCCTCGCGCAGGGGGTGAGCAGTTCTTC	CASSPRAGGEQFF
TRBV19	.	TRBJ1-1	.	TGTGCCACCCAGGACAGCGGTGTGAACACTGAAGCTTTCTTT	CATQDSGVNTEAFF
TRBV4-3	TRBD2	TRBJ2-1	.	TGCGCCAGCAGCCAAGAATTGGGACTAGCGGGAGGCACAGTTTACAATGAGCAGTTCTTC	CASSQELGLAGGTVYNEQFF
TRBV7-2	TRBD1	TRBJ1-2	.	TGTGCCAGCAGCCAAGACAGGGGCTATGGCTACACCTTC	CASSQDRGYGYTF
TRBV2	TRBD2	TRBJ2-1	.	TGTGCCAGCAGTGAACTAGCGGGGCCCCGGTACAATGAGCAGTTCTTC	CASSELAGPRYNEQFF
TRBV18	.	TRBJ1-3	.	TGTGCCAGCTCACCACCTGGCGGGCTCCTCACTGGAAACACCATATATTTT	CASSPPGGLLTGNTIYF
TRBV2	.	TRBJ2-7	.	TGTGCCAGCAGTGAATACCCGGGGGACGAGCAGTACTTC	CASSEYPGDEQYF
TRBV15	TRBD2	TRBJ2-1	once	TGTGCCACCAGCAGTGGGACTAGCGGTAACAATGAGCAGCTCTTC	CATSSGTSGNNEQLF
TRBV2	TRBD2	TRBJ2-3	.	TGTGCCAGCGGGACTAGCGGGAGGCACACAGATACGCAGTATTTT	CASGTSGRHTDTQYF
TRBV7-2	.	TRBJ1-1	.	TGTGCCAGCAGCCTGCGGGCAGGAAACACTGAAGCTTTCTTT	CASSLRAGNTEAFF
TRBV9	TRBD2	TRBJ2-5	few	TGTGCCAGCAGCCCAAACCTGAGCGGGAGACGACAAGAGACCCAGTACTTC	CASSPNLSGRRQETQYF
TRBV7-7	TRBD2	TRBJ2-2	.	TGTGCTAGCAGCTTAAGCGGGACTAACACCGGGGAGCTGTTTTTT	CASSLSGTNTGELFF
TRBV28	TRBD1	TRBJ2-3	.	TGTGCCAGCTCAAATAAACCGGGACAGGGGGAAGATACGCAGTATTTT	CASSNKPGQGEDTQYF
TRBV29-1	TRBD2	TRBJ2-5	.	TGCAGCGTTGAAAGGGCTAGCGGAGAGACCCAGTACTTC	CSVERASGETQYF
TRBV5-1	TRBD2	TRBJ2-7	.	TGCGCCAGCAGCTCGACGAATAGTCTAGCGGGAGCCAACGAGCAGTACTTC	CASSSTNSLAGANEQYF
TRBV5-1	TRBD2	TRBJ2-5	.	TGCGCCAGCAGCTGGGGGACTAGCGGGAGGAAAGAGACCCAGTACTTC	CASSWGTSGRKETQYF
TRBV6-5	TRBD1	TRBJ2-6	few	TGTGCCAGCAGTGGGGACAGCTCTGGGGCCAACGTCCTGACTTTC	CASSGDSSGANVLTF
TRBV19	.	TRBJ2-2	.	TGTGCCAGTAGTGACCCATTTCCGGGAAACACCGGGGAGCTGTTTTTT	CASSDPFPGNTGELFF
TRBV7-2	TRBD2	TRBJ2-3	few	TGTGCCAGCAGCCATACTAGCGGGATACGCACAGATACGCAGTATTTT	CASSHTSGIRTDTQYF
TRBV5-1	TRBD2	TRBJ2-7	.	TGCGCCAGCAGCTTGTTGGGCGGGGGGTTTGAGGAGCAGTACTTC	CASSLLGGGFEEQYF